The present T cell receptor (beta chain) was sequenced within a study of vaccination effects on CD4 cells after COVID-19. At the level of the study: Participants completed two doses of the BNT162b2 or mRNA-1273 vaccine. Overall study results and limits: Cross-reactivity with common cold coronaviruses was shown by only 1 of 255 vaccine-induced clones in healthy vaccinees.

The CDR3 length is 14 residues. V was clipped by 5 bases and J by 3 bases, with 11 bases between them. CDR1 is SGHTA, CDR2 FQGNSA, per germline. TCRdb keeps only in-frame clones here, not all; method: immunoSEQ multiplex PCR. The sample contains 70,000 to 75,000 clones, approximately 70% of which appear only once. Peptide-pool stimulation followed by sequencing identified expanded antigen-specific CD4+ clonotypes in the ViraFEST assay. The authors isolated CD4+ T cells after ten to eleven days of culture. Neither prior SARS-CoV-2 infection nor positive nucleocapsid antibodies were present in the vaccine recipients. A density of roughly 2 million PBMC per well was used; these cells were cultured with 9.5 to 10 IU/ml IL-2 and around 9.6 ug/ml peptides. As concerns this clone: The antigen is unknown.

This chain links TRBV7-2 with TRBJ1-5, with D possibly matching TRBD1 (5 bases). Sequenced material: CD4+ T cells from PBMCs cultured with HCoV-OC43 spike peptides, taken before COVID-19 vaccination. Subset described: HCoV-OC43 spike overlapping peptide pool stimulation. This clonotype was sampled from a human donor who received a COVID-19 vaccine. CDR3 in amino acids: CASSRGRHNQPQHF. DNA for the CDR3: TGTGCCAGCAGCCGGGGGAGACACAATCAGCCCCAGCATTTT.